This T cell receptor beta chain was sequenced for a study of CD8+ T cells in alopecia areata (dated by TCRdb to between 2018 and 2020). Describing the broader study: The treated patients, all with moderate-to-severe alopecia areata, were enrolled in an open-label pilot trial of oral tofacitinib given at 5 to 10 mg twice daily. Patients received tofacitinib for 6 to 18 months and were then followed off drug for 6 months to check for delayed response and recurrence. The SALT score, which quantifies the percentage of affected scalp surface area, was used to measure disease severity in treated patients. High-throughput TCRbeta sequencing was used to examine T cell clonal expansion in alopecia areata in both the C3H/HeJ mouse model and human patients. On the human side, TCRbeta sequencing was run on scalp tissue and on sorted CD4+ and CD8+ peripheral blood T cells from healthy controls and from alopecia areata patients with either patchy or totalis/universalis disease. Biopsies were taken from tofacitinib-treated patients at baseline and again at 4 and 24 weeks into treatment, and several of those patients also had a later scalp biopsy. Clonality in the scalp was compared among normal scalp (n=4), patchy alopecia areata scalp (n=8), and alopecia totalis/universalis scalp (n=8). RNA came from the PAXgene miRNA kit for fixed scalp, the miRNeasy kit for PBMCs, and the RNeasy kit for mouse skin. TCRbeta CDR3 regions were amplified by immunoSEQ multiplex PCR using 35 Vbeta forward and 13 Jbeta reverse primers. Results and caveats for the whole study, not just this receptor: Scalp clonality and the number of expanded CD8+ clones among the top 100 scalp clones were significantly decreased by tofacitinib. Unlike mouse skin, where gammadelta T cells dominate, normal human skin contains resident alphabeta T cells that get sequenced too, which complicates analysis of the scalp TCR repertoire. Many expanded lesional clones persisted in scalp and blood during tofacitinib treatment, which may partly explain relapse after stopping treatment. Because the treated cohort was small and included a single nonresponder, larger studies are needed to assess links between baseline CD8+ expansion and response. TCR sequences shared between patients were less clear than in mice, possibly partly because of HLA diversity in the patient population. Higher clonality and more expanded CD8+ clones were observed in lesional scalp than in normal scalp, particularly in alopecia totalis/universalis, a finding suggestive of antigenic drive.

Trimming takes 0 bases from V and 7 bases from J, and the germline ends sit 3 bases apart. Including the terminal cysteine and phenylalanine, the CDR3 comprises 12 residues. The entry retains the CDR3 DNA only, 36 bases that are in frame from base 1. The germline V gene provides CDR1 MGHDK and CDR2 SYGVNS. Receptors were amplified or captured by the immunoSEQ multiplex PCR assay. To provide template for TCR sequencing, every sample had RNA extracted and reverse transcribed into cDNA. SuperScript III was used to make first-strand cDNA, primed with a 2:1 mix of oligo-dT and random hexamers. A synthetic immune receptor repertoire was used to assess amplification bias, and residual bias was removed computationally. Regarding the original processing steps: Raw reads were preprocessed for error removal, and CDR3 was defined according to IMGT conventions as running from the conserved cysteine to phenylalanine. Clonality was computed by normalizing Shannon entropy by log2 of the number of productive unique TCRs and subtracting the result from 1. CD4 or CD8 identity of scalp clones was inferred by cross-referencing scalp TCRbeta sequences with sorted blood CD4 and CD8 repertoires. TCRdb re-hosts the immuneACCESS table, in-frame sequences only. Its copies lack some clones; in the studies checked, an unresolved V gene accounts for under half of them, and the cause for the rest is not known. The V and J calls and clone size are taken from that table; D and trimming were inferred from the DNA. A total of tens of thousands of clones appear in this sample, about 45% of them only once. The top ten clones comprise roughly 22% of the sample.

This clone was observed a few times. Its antigen has not been determined. No base qualities exist here, and no much larger clone lies one base off it. Reading the label with the study, this specimen's treatment or condition is: oral pan-JAK inhibitor, 5-10 mg twice daily. Lesional scalp punch biopsies and peripheral blood were collected from alopecia areata patients. PBMCs were isolated by density centrifugation and stained for CD3, CD4 and CD8, after which CD4+ and CD8+ T cells were sorted on a FACSAria. The chain uses TRBV25-1 and TRBJ2-2; no confident D gene assignment can be made. The TCR was taken from a human donor with alopecia areata. Here the sequenced sample was CD8+ T cells sorted from blood, taken at approximately week 36, from a patient treated with tofacitinib. The CDR3 sequence is CASSEYGGELFF. The nucleotide sequence is given as TGTGCCAGCAGTGAATACGGCGGGGAGCTGTTTTTT.